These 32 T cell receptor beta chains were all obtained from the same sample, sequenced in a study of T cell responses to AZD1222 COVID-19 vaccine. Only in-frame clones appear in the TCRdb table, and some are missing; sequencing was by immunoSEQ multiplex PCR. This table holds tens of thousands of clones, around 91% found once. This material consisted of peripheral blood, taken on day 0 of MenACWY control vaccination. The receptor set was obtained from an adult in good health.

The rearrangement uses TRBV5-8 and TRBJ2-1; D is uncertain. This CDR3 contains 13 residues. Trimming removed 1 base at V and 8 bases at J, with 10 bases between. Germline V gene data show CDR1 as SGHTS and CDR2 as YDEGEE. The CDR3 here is CASSLLGLDEQFF. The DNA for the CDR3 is TGTGCCAGCAGCTTGCTAGGGCTCGATGAGCAGTTCTTC.

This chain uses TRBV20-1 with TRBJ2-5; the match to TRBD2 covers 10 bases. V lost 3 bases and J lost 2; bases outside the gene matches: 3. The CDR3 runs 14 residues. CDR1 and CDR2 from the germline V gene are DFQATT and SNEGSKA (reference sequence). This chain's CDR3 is CSASELAGQETQYF. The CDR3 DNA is TGCAGTGCTAGTGAACTAGCGGGGCAAGAGACCCAGTACTTC.

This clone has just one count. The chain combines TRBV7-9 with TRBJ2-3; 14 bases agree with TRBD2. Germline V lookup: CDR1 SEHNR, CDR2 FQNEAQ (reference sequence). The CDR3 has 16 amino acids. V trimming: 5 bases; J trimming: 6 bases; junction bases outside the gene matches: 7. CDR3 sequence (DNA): TGTGCCAGCAGCCCGGGACTAGCGGGGGCCGGGGATACGCAGTATTTT. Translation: CASSPGLAGAGDTQYF.

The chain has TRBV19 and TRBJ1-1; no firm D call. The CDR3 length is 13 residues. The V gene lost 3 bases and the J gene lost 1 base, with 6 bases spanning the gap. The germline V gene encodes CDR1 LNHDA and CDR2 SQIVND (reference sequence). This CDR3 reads CASSISPNTEAFF. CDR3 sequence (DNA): TGTGCCAGTAGTATCAGTCCGAACACTGAAGCTTTCTTT. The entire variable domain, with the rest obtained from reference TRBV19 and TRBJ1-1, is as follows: DGGITQSPKYLFRKEGQNVTLSCEQNLNHDAMYWYRQDPGQGLRLIYYSQIVNDFQKGDIAEGYSVSREKKESFPLTVTSAQKNPTAFYLCASSISPNTEAFFGQGTRLTVV.

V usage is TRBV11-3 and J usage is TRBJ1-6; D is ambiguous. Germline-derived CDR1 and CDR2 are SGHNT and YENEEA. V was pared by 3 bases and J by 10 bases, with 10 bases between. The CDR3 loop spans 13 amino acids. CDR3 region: CASSLEGRSPLHF. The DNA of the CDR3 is TGTGCCAGCAGCTTGGAAGGGAGGTCACCCCTCCACTTT.

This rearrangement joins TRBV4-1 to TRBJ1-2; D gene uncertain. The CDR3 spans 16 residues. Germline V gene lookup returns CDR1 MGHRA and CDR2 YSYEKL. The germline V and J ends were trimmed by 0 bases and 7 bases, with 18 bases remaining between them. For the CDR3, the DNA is TGCGCCAGCAGCCAAGATGGGGAAGGGAGGTATGGTGGCTACACCTTC. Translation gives CASSQDGEGRYGGYTF.

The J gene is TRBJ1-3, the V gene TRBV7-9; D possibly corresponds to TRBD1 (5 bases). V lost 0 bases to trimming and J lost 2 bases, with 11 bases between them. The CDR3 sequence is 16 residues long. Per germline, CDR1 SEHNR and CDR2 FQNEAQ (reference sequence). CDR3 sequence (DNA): TGTGCCAGCAGCTTAGCGCTACGGGGGGCTGGAAACACCATATATTTT. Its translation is CASSLALRGAGNTIYF.

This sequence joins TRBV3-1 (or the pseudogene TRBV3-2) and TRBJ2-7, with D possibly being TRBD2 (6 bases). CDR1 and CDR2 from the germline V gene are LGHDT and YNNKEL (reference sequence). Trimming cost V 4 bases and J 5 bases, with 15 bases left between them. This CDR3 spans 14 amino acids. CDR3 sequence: CASSRTGGSDEQYF. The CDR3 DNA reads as TGTGCCAGCAGCCGCACCGGGGGTAGCGACGAGCAGTACTTC.

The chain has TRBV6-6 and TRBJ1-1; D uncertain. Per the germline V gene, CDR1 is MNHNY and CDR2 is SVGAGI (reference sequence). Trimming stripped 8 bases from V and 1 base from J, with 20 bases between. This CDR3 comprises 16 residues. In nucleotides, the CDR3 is TGTGCCAGCCCCCCTTCCGGGTTGGCTCAGAACACTGAAGCTTTCTTT. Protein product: CASPPSGLAQNTEAFF.

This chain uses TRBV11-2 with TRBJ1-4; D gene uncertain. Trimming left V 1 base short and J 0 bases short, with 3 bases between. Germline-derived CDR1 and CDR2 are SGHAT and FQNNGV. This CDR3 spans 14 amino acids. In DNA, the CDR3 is TGTGCCAGCAGCTTAGGGTCAACTAATGAAAAACTGTTTTTT. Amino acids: CASSLGSTNEKLFF.

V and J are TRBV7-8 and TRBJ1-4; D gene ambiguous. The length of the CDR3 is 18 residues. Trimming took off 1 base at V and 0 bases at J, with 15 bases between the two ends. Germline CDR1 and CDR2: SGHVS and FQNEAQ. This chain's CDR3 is CASSLGVDSFATNEKLFF. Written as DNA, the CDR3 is TGTGCCAGCAGCTTAGGGGTGGATTCGTTTGCAACTAATGAAAAACTGTTTTTT.

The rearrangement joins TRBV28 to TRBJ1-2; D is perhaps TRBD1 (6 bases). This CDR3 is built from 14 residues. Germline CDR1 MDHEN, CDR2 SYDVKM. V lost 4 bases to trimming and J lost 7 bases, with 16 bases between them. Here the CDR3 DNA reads TGTGCCAGCAGTTGGGTCGGAGAGGGGGGTGGCTACACCTTC. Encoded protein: CASSWVGEGGGYTF.

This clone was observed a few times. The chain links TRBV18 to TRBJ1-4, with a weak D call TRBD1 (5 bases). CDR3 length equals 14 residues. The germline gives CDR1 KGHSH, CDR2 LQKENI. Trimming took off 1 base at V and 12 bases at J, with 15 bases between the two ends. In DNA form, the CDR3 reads TGTGCCAGCTCACCACTGCTTCAGGGAGGGGAACTGTTTTTT. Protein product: CASSPLLQGGELFF.

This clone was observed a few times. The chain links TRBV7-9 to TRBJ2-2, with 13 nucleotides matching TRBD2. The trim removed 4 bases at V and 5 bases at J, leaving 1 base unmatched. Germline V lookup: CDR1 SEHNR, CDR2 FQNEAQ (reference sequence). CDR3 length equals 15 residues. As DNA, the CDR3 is TGTGCCAGCAGCTCGGGACTAGCGGGGACCGGGGAGCTGTTTTTT. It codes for CASSSGLAGTGELFF.

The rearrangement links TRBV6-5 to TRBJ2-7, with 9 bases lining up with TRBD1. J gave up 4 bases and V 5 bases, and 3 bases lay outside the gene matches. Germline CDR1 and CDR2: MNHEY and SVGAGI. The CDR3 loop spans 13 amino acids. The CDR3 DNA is TGTGCCAGCAGTCGGGACAGGGATTACGAGCAGTACTTC. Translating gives CASSRDRDYEQYF.

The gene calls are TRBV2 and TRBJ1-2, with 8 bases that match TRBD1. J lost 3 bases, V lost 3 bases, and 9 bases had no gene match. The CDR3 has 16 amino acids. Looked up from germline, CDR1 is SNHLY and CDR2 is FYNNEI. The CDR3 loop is CASSEGQGAQDYGYTF. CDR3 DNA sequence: TGTGCCAGCAGTGAGGGTCAGGGGGCGCAGGACTATGGCTACACCTTC.

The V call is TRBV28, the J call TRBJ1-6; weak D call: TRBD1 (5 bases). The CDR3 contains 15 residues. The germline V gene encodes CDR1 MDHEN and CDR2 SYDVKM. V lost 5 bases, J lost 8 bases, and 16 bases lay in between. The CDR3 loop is CASSDRDRLDSPLHF. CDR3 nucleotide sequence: TGTGCCAGCAGTGACCGGGACCGCCTCGATTCACCCCTCCACTTT.

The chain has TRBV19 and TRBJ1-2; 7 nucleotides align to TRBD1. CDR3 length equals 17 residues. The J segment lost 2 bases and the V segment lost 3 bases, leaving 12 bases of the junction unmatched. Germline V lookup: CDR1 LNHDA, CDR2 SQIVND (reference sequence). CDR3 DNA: TGTGCCAGTAGTATGGGGACTATAGGGACAGCCAACTATGGCTACACCTTC. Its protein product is CASSMGTIGTANYGYTF.

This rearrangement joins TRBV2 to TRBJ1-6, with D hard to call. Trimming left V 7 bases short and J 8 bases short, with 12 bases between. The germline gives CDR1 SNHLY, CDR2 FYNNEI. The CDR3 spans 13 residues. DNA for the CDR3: TGTGCCAGCACCCAAGGACCGGATTCACCCCTCCACTTT. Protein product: CASTQGPDSPLHF.

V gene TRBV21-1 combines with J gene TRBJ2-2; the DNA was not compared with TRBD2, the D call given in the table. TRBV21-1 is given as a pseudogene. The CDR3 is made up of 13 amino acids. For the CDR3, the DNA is TGTGCCGTTTGTCCATTTAGCGCCGGGGAGCTGTTTTTT. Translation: CAVCPFSAGELFF.

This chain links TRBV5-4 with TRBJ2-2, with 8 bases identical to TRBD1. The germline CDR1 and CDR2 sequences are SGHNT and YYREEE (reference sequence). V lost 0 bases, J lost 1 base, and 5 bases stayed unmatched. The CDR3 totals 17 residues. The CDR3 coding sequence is TGTGCCAGCAGCTTGGAGACCGGGACAGGGAACACCGGGGAGCTGTTTTTT. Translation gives CASSLETGTGNTGELFF.

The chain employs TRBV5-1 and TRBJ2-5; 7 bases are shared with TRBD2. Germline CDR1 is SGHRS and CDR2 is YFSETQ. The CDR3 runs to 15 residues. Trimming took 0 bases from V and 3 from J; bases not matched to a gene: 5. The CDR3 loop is CASSLGSGGEETQYF. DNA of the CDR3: TGCGCCAGCAGCTTGGGATCGGGAGGAGAAGAGACCCAGTACTTC.

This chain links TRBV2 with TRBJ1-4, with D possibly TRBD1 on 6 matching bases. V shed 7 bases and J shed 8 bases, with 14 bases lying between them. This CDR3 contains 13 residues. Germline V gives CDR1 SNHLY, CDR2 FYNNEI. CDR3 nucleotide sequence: TGTGCCAGCACCCTGGACAGAGACGAAAAACTGTTTTTT. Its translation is CASTLDRDEKLFF.

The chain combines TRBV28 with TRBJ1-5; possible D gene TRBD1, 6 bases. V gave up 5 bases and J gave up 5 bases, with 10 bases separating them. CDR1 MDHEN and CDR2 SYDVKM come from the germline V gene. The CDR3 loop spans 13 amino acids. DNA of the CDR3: TGTGCCAGCAGTCCACAGGGTCATCAGCCCCAGCATTTT. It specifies CASSPQGHQPQHF.

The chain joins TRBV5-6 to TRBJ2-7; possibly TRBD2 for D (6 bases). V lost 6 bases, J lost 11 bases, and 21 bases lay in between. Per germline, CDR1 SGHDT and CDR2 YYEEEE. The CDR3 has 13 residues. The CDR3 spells CASTPSYGGSKYF. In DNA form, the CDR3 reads TGTGCCAGCACCCCGTCATACGGGGGTTCAAAGTACTTC.

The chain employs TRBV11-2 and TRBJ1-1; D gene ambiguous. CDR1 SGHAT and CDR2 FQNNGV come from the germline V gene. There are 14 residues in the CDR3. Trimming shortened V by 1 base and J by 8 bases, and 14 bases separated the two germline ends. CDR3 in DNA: TGTGCCAGCAGCTTAGGACTTGCCGCGGCCGAAGCTTTCTTT. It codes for CASSLGLAAAEAFF.

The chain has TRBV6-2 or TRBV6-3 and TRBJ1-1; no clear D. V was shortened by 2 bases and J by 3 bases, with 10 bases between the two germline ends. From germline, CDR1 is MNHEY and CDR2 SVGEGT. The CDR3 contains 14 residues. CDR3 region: CASSYRDPYTEAFF. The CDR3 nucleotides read TGTGCCAGCAGTTACCGGGATCCATACACTGAAGCTTTCTTT.

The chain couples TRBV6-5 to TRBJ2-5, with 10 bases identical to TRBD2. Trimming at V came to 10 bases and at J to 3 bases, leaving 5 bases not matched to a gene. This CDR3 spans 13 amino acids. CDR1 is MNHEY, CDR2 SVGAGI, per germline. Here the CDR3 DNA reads TGTGCCACCGGAGGACTAGCGGAAGAGACCCAGTACTTC. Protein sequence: CATGGLAEETQYF.

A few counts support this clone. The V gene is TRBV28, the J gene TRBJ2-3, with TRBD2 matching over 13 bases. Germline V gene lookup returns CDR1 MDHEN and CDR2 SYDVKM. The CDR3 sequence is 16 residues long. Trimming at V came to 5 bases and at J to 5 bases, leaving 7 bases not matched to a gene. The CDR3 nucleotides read TGTGCCAGCAGTAAACTAGCGGGAGGGCCCATAGATACGCAGTATTTT. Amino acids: CASSKLAGGPIDTQYF.

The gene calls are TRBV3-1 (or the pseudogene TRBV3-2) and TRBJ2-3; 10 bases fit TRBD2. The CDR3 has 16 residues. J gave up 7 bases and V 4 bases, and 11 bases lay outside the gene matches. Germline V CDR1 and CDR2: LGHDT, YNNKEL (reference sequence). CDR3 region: CASSPRVAGGPNTQYF. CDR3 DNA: TGTGCCAGCAGCCCCCGTGTAGCGGGGGGACCCAATACGCAGTATTTT.

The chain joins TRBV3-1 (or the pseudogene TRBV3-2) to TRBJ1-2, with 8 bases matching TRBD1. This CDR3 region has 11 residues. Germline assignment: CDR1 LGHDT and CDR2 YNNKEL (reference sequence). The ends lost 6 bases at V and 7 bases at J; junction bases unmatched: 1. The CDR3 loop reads CASSGQGGYTF. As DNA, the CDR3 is TGTGCCAGCAGTGGACAGGGTGGCTACACCTTC.

CDR3 DNA sequence: TGTGCCAGCAGCGGACTAGCGGGAGAAGGGGCCGGGGAGCTGTTTTTT. It is translated as CASSGLAGEGAGELFF. The genes are TRBV11-3 and TRBJ2-2, with 13 bases that match TRBD2. CDR1 and CDR2 (germline): SGHNT, YENEEA. J was trimmed by 6 bases and V by 5 bases; bases with no gene match: 6. The CDR3 has 16 amino acids. Combining the CDR3 with reference TRBV11-3 and TRBJ2-2 gives the whole variable domain EAGVVQSPRYKIIEKKQPVAFWCNPISGHNTLYWYLQNLGQGPELLIRYENEEAVDDSQLPKDRFSAERLKGVDSTLKIQPAELGDSAVYLCASSGLAGEGAGELFFGEGSRLTVL.